This entry concerns a single T cell receptor (beta chain). This sample is drawn from a study of blood T cell repertoires in COVID-19. Study details: The United States, Italy and Spain provided the acute and convalescent COVID-19 samples. PBMCs, B-cell-depleted T cells, or T cells provided the cDNA or gDNA that made up the material.

This CDR3 spans 15 amino acids. CDR1 and CDR2 from the germline V gene are SGHRS and YFSETQ. V was pared by 1 base and J by 4 bases, with 14 bases between. As originally analysed: Reference gene primers were amplified, and this amplification served to estimate nucleated cell counts. The table came from immunoSEQ multiplex PCR; TCRdb's copy has only in-frame clones and leaves some out. D and trimming were read from the DNA, whereas the V and J calls and clone size are those reported in that table. The table includes 150,000 to 200,000 clones, approximately 86% detected once. This chain uses TRBV5-1 with TRBJ2-5, with a weak D call TRBD2 (6 bases). The source of this sequence is a man aged 50-59 years with active or convalescent COVID-19. Sequencing was performed on peripheral blood. CDR3 in amino acids: CASSLMPGVGETQYF. The CDR3 DNA follows: TGCGCCAGCAGCTTGATGCCGGGGGTCGGAGAGACCCAGTACTTC.